Only one count was recorded for the clone carrying this T cell receptor beta chain. Original data processing: Reference gene primer amplification in the assay estimated nucleated cell counts. Sequencing was performed with immunoSEQ multiplex PCR; in TCRdb, only in-frame clones are kept and a portion is missing. D and trimming were read from the DNA, whereas the V and J calls and clone size are those reported in that table. Of approximately 450,000 clones listed, roughly nine tenths were seen once; the top ten hold about 2.1%. The sample is drawn from a study of blood T cell repertoires in COVID-19. Across 20 to 25 US areas, participants ranged in age from roughly 18 to 89 years. Deletions cut 5 bases from V and 4 bases from J, with 18 bases between. The CDR3 has 15 residues. Germline V gives CDR1 MDHEN, CDR2 SYDVKM.

The sequencing input was PBMCs or T cells enriched from blood (not recorded which). The TCR originated in a woman aged 18 to 35 with acute COVID-19. The chain has TRBV28 and TRBJ2-7; TRBD1 might be the D (7 bases). CDR3 protein: CASSAWTGGVYEQYF. CDR3 DNA: TGTGCCAGCAGTGCCTGGACAGGCGGGGTTTACGAGCAGTACTTC.